The 8 T cell receptor beta chains given below trace back to one sample, sequenced in a study of T cells in localized non-small cell lung cancer. Sequencing was performed with immunoSEQ multiplex PCR; in TCRdb, only in-frame clones are kept and a portion is missing. The sample has about 59,000 clones, roughly 90% seen once; the top ten hold less than 25%. The sample in question was peripheral blood, obtained before any cancer treatment. The receptors shown here come from a man aged 40-75 years with stage I squamous cell lung carcinoma.

The V call is TRBV7-3, the J call TRBJ2-7; 10 bases agree with TRBD2. V trimming: 5 bases; J trimming: 2 bases; junction bases outside the gene matches: 6. CDR1 is SGHTA and CDR2 is FQGTGA in the germline V gene. The CDR3 extends over 15 amino acids. The CDR3 protein is CASSQLAGVPYEQYF. CDR3 DNA sequence: TGTGCCAGCAGCCAGCTAGCGGGAGTGCCCTACGAGCAGTACTTC.

This chain links TRBV10-3 with TRBJ2-1; TRBD2 might be the D (5 bases). The CDR3 is made up of 14 amino acids. Germline V gene data show CDR1 as ENHRY and CDR2 as SYGVKD. V was clipped by 7 bases and J by 2 bases, with 12 bases between them. The CDR3 is CAITGEIPYNEQFF. Here the CDR3 DNA reads TGTGCCATCACTGGGGAGATCCCCTACAATGAGCAGTTCTTC.

This rearrangement joins TRBV29-1 to TRBJ2-2; 9 bases align to TRBD1. Trimming at V came to 7 bases and at J to 7 bases, leaving 7 bases not matched to a gene. The CDR3 spans 13 residues. Germline V gives CDR1 SQVTM, CDR2 ANQGSEA. DNA of the CDR3: TGCAGCGCCGCGGACAGGGGCGACGGGGAGCTGTTTTTT. It encodes CSAADRGDGELFF.

The chain joins TRBV9 to TRBJ2-1; 7 positions match TRBD2. Germline lookup yields CDR1 SGDLS and CDR2 YYNGEE. This CDR3 spans 14 amino acids. After removal of 4 bases from V and 5 bases from J, the junction contained 6 bases not matched to a gene. Here the CDR3 reads CASSRLGTNNEQFF. The CDR3 DNA sequence: TGTGCCAGCAGCCGCCTCGGGACTAACAATGAGCAGTTCTTC.

The rearrangement uses TRBV19 and TRBJ1-5; no definite D call. The CDR3 is made up of 15 amino acids. The germline V and J ends were trimmed by 3 bases and 5 bases, with 14 bases remaining between them. CDR1 is LNHDA and CDR2 is SQIVND in the germline V gene (reference sequence). The CDR3 bases are TGTGCCAGTAGTATGGCTGGGCTTGAGGATCAGCCCCAGCATTTT. Encoded protein: CASSMAGLEDQPQHF.

This rearrangement joins TRBV5-1 to TRBJ1-1; D might be TRBD1 (6 bases). Germline V gene data show CDR1 as SGHRS and CDR2 as YFSETQ. There are 12 residues in the CDR3. Trimming shortened V by 7 bases and J by 4 bases, and 11 bases separated the two germline ends. CDR3 nucleotide sequence: TGCGCCAGCGCCGTAGGGGGCACTGAAGCTTTCTTT. Translation: CASAVGGTEAFF.

The J gene is TRBJ2-5, the V gene TRBV5-4, with TRBD2 matching 9 bases. The V segment lost 4 bases and the J segment 4 bases; nucleotides outside the gene matches: 14. Germline CDR1 SGHNT, CDR2 YYREEE (reference sequence). This CDR3 region has 17 residues. As DNA, the CDR3 is TGTGCCAGCAGCCACCCTACGATAGCGGGAGCAGGAGAGACCCAGTACTTC. The encoded protein is CASSHPTIAGAGETQYF.

The chain uses TRBV7-3 and TRBJ2-7; D perhaps matches TRBD2 (5 bases). V shed 2 bases and J shed 2 bases, with 16 bases lying between them. Germline CDR1 is SGHTA and CDR2 is FQGTGA. This CDR3 contains 16 residues. For the CDR3, the DNA is TGTGCCAGCAGCTTAGAGTACGGTCTAGCCCCCTACGAGCAGTACTTC. Encoded protein: CASSLEYGLAPYEQYF.